This T cell receptor beta chain was identified in a study of vaccination and CD4 T cells after COVID-19 (dated by TCRdb to 2021 to 2024). Concerning the study at large: In the convalescent cohort there were six males and four females, among whom were two Hispanic individuals, seven Caucasians, two Asians and one multiracial person. Two doses of either the Pfizer-BioNTech BNT162b2 vaccine (n=8) or the Moderna mRNA-1273 vaccine (n=2) were administered to participants. Post-COVID blood samples were collected from convalescent patients a median of roughly 100 days after diagnosis, with a range of about 30 to 161 days. Post-vaccine blood samples were collected a median of approximately 77 days after the second vaccine dose, ranging from about 13 to 241 days. For stimulating the cultures, overlapping spike peptide pools were used, derived from SARS-CoV-2 as well as from the common cold coronaviruses HCoV-NL63, HCoV-OC43 and HCoV-229E. In control cultures, a CEFX viral epitope pool was used as positive control, an HIV-1 Nef peptide pool was used as negative control, or no peptide was added. In approximately ten COVID-19 convalescent patients and 4 infection-naive healthy vaccine recipients, the spike-specific CD4+ TCR repertoire before mRNA vaccination was compared with the repertoire after mRNA vaccination. The research as a whole found: The study included relatively few convalescent patients and did not analyze early timepoints after natural infection. In convalescent patients, a median around 90% of post-vaccine SARS-CoV-2-reactive clones were detected only after vaccination, suggesting vaccine-specific priming. Nearly all vaccine-specific clones in convalescent patients (304 of 307) were mono-reactive for SARS-CoV-2 spike rather than cross-reactive with common cold coronaviruses. Although the median number of SARS-CoV-2-reactive clonotypes went up from around 20 after infection to 35 to 40 after vaccination, the increase was not significant.

The sample's treatment or condition label is to be understood as: roughly nine-day PBMC culture with coronavirus spike peptide pools or control peptides (ViraFEST assay). The ViraFEST assay, used in the study, expanded antigen-specific T cells with peptide pools and then identified the expanded clonotypes through TCR sequencing. Negative nucleocapsid antibody tests before and after vaccination confirmed that the healthy vaccine recipients had no prior SARS-CoV-2 infection. Each well held two million PBMCs cultured with approximately 9.1 ug/ml peptide pools in IMDM containing approximately 5% human AB serum and approximately 10 IU/ml IL-2. Half of the culture medium was replaced with fresh IL-2-containing medium on days 3 and 7. Once the cells had been in culture for roughly 10 days, the EasySep CD4+ T cell isolation kit was used to isolate CD4+ T cells by negative selection. PBMCs were separated from whole blood using Ficoll-Paque Plus gradient centrifugation and then either used fresh or cryopreserved at -140C. Each culture condition was generally run in triplicate wells.

Trimming takes 0 bases from V and 6 bases from J, and the germline ends sit 15 bases apart. CDR1 and CDR2, looked up from the germline V gene (reference sequence), are DFQATT and SNEGSKA. Including cysteine and phenylalanine, the CDR3 has 14 amino acids. Only CDR3 DNA is held: 42 bases, read in frame from base 1. Points on this clonotype: What antigen it recognizes has not been identified. Base qualities are missing; no much larger clone stands one base away.

The library was made by PCR. TCR sequencing of DNA from cultured CD4+ T cells used the Oncomine TCR Beta short-read assay at the Johns Hopkins FTIC core. Genomic DNA was extracted from the cultured CD4+ T cells with the QIAamp micro DNA kit. Oncomine TCR Beta libraries made from cultured CD4+ T cells were pooled using unique dual indexes and sequenced on an Illumina iSeq 100. Per the source publication's procedure: Non-productive sequences were removed, and CDR3s not starting with C, not ending with F or W, or shorter than 7 amino acids were discarded. The MANAFEST web application identified antigen-specific clonotypes by comparing peptide-stimulated wells against reference wells and other culture wells. To be called positive, a clone needed an FDR below 0.05, an odds ratio above 5, and a productive frequency above 0.1% in at least two of three replicate wells. A clonotype was classed as cross-reactive if the clonotype showed significant expansion both in SARS-CoV-2 spike wells and in at least one common cold coronavirus spike condition. Similarity between CDR3 sequences was evaluated in R version 3.6.1 using Levenshtein distances (stringdist) and unrooted phylogenetic trees (ape). TCRdb handled the public reads itself, with Q25 trimming in fastp and clone calling in MiXCR, and kept productive beta chains. Entries are consolidated by CDR3 protein sequence, retaining the most common genes and DNA. What appears here as the V and J calls and clone size reflects TCRdb's work, not the paper's. This sample is represented by approximately 15,000 distinct CDR3 sequences; 20% to 25% of them were singletons. The ten biggest clones cover roughly 12% of the sample.

The sample was CD4+ T cells from blood, cultured in vitro, taken before SARS-CoV-2 vaccination. This receptor chain uses TRBV20-1 and TRBJ2-7; TRBD1 is perhaps the D gene, given 7 matching bases. This clonotype was sampled from a human donor who received a COVID-19 vaccine. The nucleotide sequence is given as TGCAGTGCTAGAGACCAGGGGGGCCTTAGCGAGCAGTACTTC. This codes for CSARDQGGLSEQYF.